Listed here are 18 T cell receptor beta chains from one sample, sequenced in a study of beta chain features in type 1 diabetes. Investigators reverse transcribed all isolated RNA, so they sequenced expressed TCRB transcripts. Here immunoSEQ multiplex PCR was the method, and the copy in TCRdb shows in-frame clones only, minus some. This sample has fewer than 900,000 clones, with about 17% found just once. The sequenced sample consisted of naive CD4+ T cells from blood. Every receptor here comes from a woman between 18 and 29 years old in good health.

This rearrangement joins TRBV11-2 to TRBJ1-4; no clear D gene. Trimming removed 1 base at V and 8 bases at J, with 11 bases between. Germline assignment: CDR1 SGHAT and CDR2 FQNNGV. This CDR3 has 14 residues. CDR3 sequence: CASSLGIGREKLFF. The DNA of the CDR3 is TGTGCCAGCAGCTTAGGAATTGGGAGGGAAAAACTGTTTTTT.

The chain uses TRBV27 and TRBJ1-1; D is unresolved. Germline loops: CDR1 MNHEY, CDR2 SMNVEV (reference sequence). V gave up 4 bases and J gave up 0 bases, with 9 bases separating them. The CDR3 runs 14 residues. The CDR3 sequence: CASSSAKMNTEAFF. As DNA, the CDR3 is TGTGCCAGCAGTTCCGCGAAGATGAACACTGAAGCTTTCTTT.

The V call is TRBV7-2, the J call TRBJ2-3; perhaps TRBD1 as D (6 bases). Trimming cost V 10 bases and J 6 bases, with 11 bases left between them. The CDR3 totals 11 residues. Germline V gene lookup returns CDR1 SGHTA and CDR2 FQGNSA. CDR3: CAIRGVDTQYF. The CDR3 bases are TGTGCCATCAGGGGAGTGGATACGCAGTATTTT.

This clone was found a few times. This sequence joins TRBV28 and TRBJ2-5; possibly TRBD2 for D (6 bases). Germline CDR1 and CDR2: MDHEN and SYDVKM. The CDR3 covers 13 residues. The V end lost 5 bases, the J end lost 5 bases, and 12 bases lay between the germline ends. This chain's CDR3 is CASSPGGWETQYF. CDR3 bases: TGTGCCAGCAGTCCCGGGGGTTGGGAGACCCAGTACTTC.

This clone was seen a few times. The genes are TRBV10-3 and TRBJ2-1, with TRBD2 matching over 8 bases. V gave up 10 bases and J gave up 0 bases; unmatched junction bases: 8. CDR1 is ENHRY, CDR2 SYGVKD, per germline. The CDR3 runs to 15 residues. The CDR3 nucleotides read TGTGCCAGCGGGGTCAGCGGGAGCTCCTACAATGAGCAGTTCTTC. This translates into CASGVSGSSYNEQFF.

This clone was counted only a few times. One junction end does not reproduce the germline sequence, and a read error may be involved. The chain carries TRBV18 and TRBJ2-7; no reliable D call. Looked up from germline, CDR1 is KGHSH and CDR2 is LQKENI. The CDR3 has 9 amino acids. CDR3: CASSPPYRF. In DNA form, the CDR3 reads TGTGCCAGCTCACCACCCTACCGGTTC.

This clone turned up a few times. This chain joins TRBV15 and TRBJ1-1; no definite D call. This CDR3 region has 14 residues. In germline, CDR1 is LNHNV, CDR2 YYDKDF (reference sequence). Trimming shortened V by 4 bases and J by 1 base, and 10 bases separated the two germline ends. The CDR3 sequence: CATSTTYQNTEAFF. CDR3 bases: TGTGCCACCAGCACAACATATCAGAACACTGAAGCTTTCTTT.

J is TRBJ1-1 and V is TRBV28; D is uncertain. CDR1 and CDR2 from the germline V gene are MDHEN and SYDVKM. The germline V and J ends were trimmed by 7 bases and 9 bases, with 18 bases remaining between them. CDR3 length equals 13 residues. The DNA of the CDR3 is TGTGCCAGCAAGTTGGCGCCAATAGGCCAAGCTTTCTTT. Protein sequence: CASKLAPIGQAFF.

This clone was observed at least ten times. This chain joins TRBV14 and TRBJ2-1; tentative D call: TRBD2 (5 bases). The CDR3 contains 13 residues. The germline V gene has CDR1 SGHDN and CDR2 FVKESK. Trimming pared 1 base from V and 9 bases from J, leaving 10 bases between. This CDR3 is CASSQVGSGEQFF. In DNA, the CDR3 is TGTGCCAGCAGCCAAGTGGGGAGTGGTGAGCAGTTCTTC.

Concerning this clone: One end of the junction varies from germline; a read error may be responsible. The J gene is TRBJ2-1, the V gene TRBV29-1, with D possibly being TRBD2 (7 bases). This CDR3 has 17 amino acids. CDR1 is SQVTM, CDR2 ANQGSEA, per germline. The CDR3 nucleotides are TGCAGCGTTGAAAAGGGGACTACCCTGGGTCGGGACAAAGAGCAGTTCTTC. Its translation is CSVEKGTTLGRDKEQFF.

V usage is TRBV20-1 and J usage is TRBJ1-5; tentative D call: TRBD1 (5 bases). Trimming pared 6 bases from V and 7 bases from J, leaving 7 bases between. CDR1 and CDR2 from the germline V gene are DFQATT and SNEGSKA (reference sequence). The CDR3 has 10 amino acids. CDR3 nucleotide sequence: TGCAGTGCGGGGGAACAGCCCCAGCATTTT. This sequence encodes CSAGEQPQHF.

This clone was recorded a few times. The V call is TRBV7-9, the J call TRBJ2-2; D is perhaps TRBD1 (6 bases). Deletions cut 6 bases from V and 3 bases from J, with 23 bases between. Germline values: CDR1 SEHNR, CDR2 FQNEAQ (reference sequence). The CDR3 spans 18 residues. The CDR3 is CASRRNRGVNRDTGELFF. The CDR3 DNA follows: TGTGCCAGCAGACGTAACCGAGGAGTAAACAGGGACACCGGGGAGCTGTTTTTT.

The J gene is TRBJ1-3, the V gene TRBV21-1. TRBV21-1 represents a pseudogene. The CDR3 has 11 amino acids. CDR3: CASEPRYTIYF. In DNA form, the CDR3 reads TGTGCCAGCGAACCAAGGTACACCATATATTTT.

The chain is built from TRBV9 and TRBJ2-7; 8 bases are a match to TRBD2. The germline CDR1 and CDR2 sequences are SGDLS and YYNGEE. V shed 3 bases and J 4 bases; nucleotides not matched to a gene: 6. The length of the CDR3 is 14 residues. CDR3 in amino acids: CASSAREGQYEQYF. The CDR3 coding sequence is TGTGCCAGCAGCGCCCGGGAGGGCCAATACGAGCAGTACTTC.

This clone was observed a handful of times. The CDR3 bases are TGTGCCAGCAGTGAATCCTGGCGCGGCTACACCTTC. Its translation: CASSESWRGYTF. The gene calls are TRBV25-1 and TRBJ1-2; D not certain. Germline CDR1 reads MGHDK; CDR2 reads SYGVNS. The CDR3 length is 12 residues. The V end lost 1 base, the J end lost 8 bases, and 8 bases lay between the germline ends.

The chain uses TRBV5-1 and TRBJ2-2; D tentatively fits TRBD1 or TRBD2 (5 bases each). Per the germline V gene, CDR1 is SGHRS and CDR2 is YFSETQ. CDR3 size: 15 residues. Between the trimmed V and J ends, which lost 3 bases and 3 bases, there was a span of 12 bases. CDR3 amino acids: CASSSGRTYTGELFF. The CDR3 nucleotides read TGCGCCAGCAGCTCGGGGCGGACATACACCGGGGAGCTGTTTTTT.

The chain has TRBV7-6 and TRBJ2-2; D unresolved. The CDR3 is 14 amino acids. Germline V CDR1 and CDR2: SGHVS, FNYEAQ. Trimming stripped 4 bases from V and 6 bases from J, with 12 bases between. The CDR3 DNA reads as TGTGCCAGCAGCTCATACAGCGACGCCGGGGAGCTGTTTTTT. It encodes CASSSYSDAGELFF.

V usage is TRBV29-1 and J usage is TRBJ1-5; D unresolved. V lost 4 bases and J lost 7, with 11 bases in between. The CDR3 is made up of 12 amino acids. Germline V gene lookup returns CDR1 SQVTM and CDR2 ANQGSEA. CDR3 sequence: CSVGQEGQPQHF. CDR3 sequence (DNA): TGCAGCGTTGGACAAGAGGGACAGCCCCAGCATTTT.